Listed below are T cell receptor beta chains from one sample, sequenced in a study of T cells in Graves' hyperthyroidism and ophthalmopathy. TCRdb re-analysed the multiplex PCR reads in MiXCR, keeping a single row per CDR3 protein. The sample carries 390,000 or so distinct CDR3 sequences, roughly 15% recorded once. The specimen sequenced was blood. Every receptor here comes from a man between 18 and 35 years old with Graves' ophthalmopathy. Each CDR3 is given with its conserved first and last residue. D genes are given only for firm matches. A row's size may be missing; if present it is once, few, many or a size class.

D	J	V	size	DNA	CDR3
.	TRBJ2-5	TRBV6-5	.	TGTGCCAGCAGTTACTCGACCCCAGCTCGGGCCTCAGTCAGGGAGACCCAGTACTTC	CASSYSTPARASVRETQYF
TRBD2	TRBJ2-7	TRBV6-1	many	TGTGCCACCAGTGGCGGGGGAGAGGGGTACGAGCAGTACTTC	CATSGGGEGYEQYF
.	TRBJ2-1	TRBV7-2	many	TGTGCCAGCAGCTTAGGGACGAATTGGGGGATCAACAATGAGCAGTTCTTC	CASSLGTNWGINNEQFF
.	TRBJ2-7	TRBV18	many	TGTGCCAGCTCACCTCCGGGACGGACGGCCTACGAGCAGTACTTC	CASSPPGRTAYEQYF
TRBD1	TRBJ2-5	TRBV4-1	few	TGCGCCAGCAGTCGCGAGAATTGGACAGGGAAAGAGACCCAGTACTTC	CASSRENWTGKETQYF
.	TRBJ1-1	TRBV6-1	many	TGTGCCAGCAGTGAAGCATGGGGTGACACTGAAGCTTTCTTT	CASSEAWGDTEAFF
TRBD2	TRBJ2-1	TRBV12-3/TRBV12-4	many	TGTGCCAGCAGTTTCCGACGACTAGCGGACTTCGATGAGCAGTTCTTC	CASSFRRLADFDEQFF
.	TRBJ1-6	TRBV6-1	.	TGTGCCAGCAGTTGGCGGAGGGGCAATTCACCCCTCCACTTT	CASSWRRGNSPLHF
.	TRBJ1-4	TRBV7-9	many	TGTGCCAGCAGCTTAGATGGGGGGCCGAATGAAAAACTGTTTTTT	CASSLDGGPNEKLFF
.	TRBJ1-2	TRBV18	many	TGTGCCAGCTCACCACGGCCAGATTATGGCTACACCTTC	CASSPRPDYGYTF
.	TRBJ2-6	TRBV5-8	few	TGTGCCAGCAGCATTCGGACAGTGATGTCTTCCGTCCTGACTTTC	CASSIRTVMSSVLTF
.	TRBJ1-2	TRBV7-8	.	TGTGCCAGCAGCTTAGTGTCGAGGCAGGGAAATTATGGCTACACCTTC	CASSLVSRQGNYGYTF
.	TRBJ2-5	TRBV20-1	few	TGCAGTGCCAGTCGGGGGCCCGGGGAGACCCAGTACTTC	CSASRGPGETQYF
.	TRBJ1-2	TRBV12-5	many	TGTGCTAGTGGTTTAATCCCGGGACACGGTAACTATGGCTACACCTTC	CASGLIPGHGNYGYTF
.	TRBJ2-2	TRBV11-2	many	TGTGCCAGCAGCTTACAGGGTTCCGGGGAGCTGTTTTTT	CASSLQGSGELFF
TRBD1	TRBJ2-7	TRBV5-6	.	TGTGCCAGCAGCTCCCTGGACAGGGTTGGTTACGAGCAGTACTTC	CASSSLDRVGYEQYF
TRBD1	TRBJ1-1	TRBV20-1	many	TGCAGTGCACCCGGGACAGGTACTTCTGAAGCTTTCTTT	CSAPGTGTSEAFF
.	TRBJ1-2	TRBV7-9	many	TGTGCCAGCAGCCCTGGACAGACATATGGCTACACCTTC	CASSPGQTYGYTF
TRBD1	TRBJ1-6	TRBV10-3	many	TGTGCCATCAGTGAGCAGGGGGCGGATTCACCCCTCCACTTT	CAISEQGADSPLHF
.	TRBJ1-2	TRBV19	.	TGTGCCAGTAGTAAGGCGACACTTACTAACTATGGCTACACCTTC	CASSKATLTNYGYTF
.	TRBJ2-3	TRBV6-1	many	TGTGCCAGCTGGAGAGGACTCGACCCAACAGATACGCAGTATTTT	CASWRGLDPTDTQYF
.	TRBJ1-1	TRBV6-2/TRBV6-3	.	TGTGCCAGCAGGCACAGGGCGTCTGAAGCTTTCTTT	CASRHRASEAFF
TRBD1	TRBJ1-1	TRBV10-2	many	TGCGCCAGCAGTGAGTCTGGACAGGGCAGAGCTTTCTTT	CASSESGQGRAFF
TRBD2	TRBJ2-7	TRBV7-2	many	TGTGCCAGCAGCTTAGACCTAGCGGGGGCCTACGAGCAGTACTTC	CASSLDLAGAYEQYF
.	TRBJ2-1	TRBV3-1	few	TGTGCCAGCAGCCAAGAGGGCTTTCTCTCCTACAATGAGCAGTTCTTC	CASSQEGFLSYNEQFF
.	TRBJ2-3	TRBV27	many	TGTGCCAGCAGTTTATCAGGGCAGCTCCACACAGATACGCAGTATTTT	CASSLSGQLHTDTQYF
.	TRBJ2-2	TRBV12-3/TRBV12-4	few	TGTGCCAGCAGTCCCCTCTCCGGGGAGCTGTTTTTT	CASSPLSGELFF
TRBD2	TRBJ2-7	TRBV13	few	TGTGCCAGCAGCACCCGACTAGCGGGAGGGCCTCCCTCCTACGAGCAGTACTTC	CASSTRLAGGPPSYEQYF
TRBD2	TRBJ2-2	TRBV20-1	.	TGCAGTGCTAGATTAGCGGGGGGGCCTACCACCGGGGAGCTGTTTTTT	CSARLAGGPTTGELFF
.	TRBJ2-7	TRBV7-2	.	TGTGCCAGCAGCTTGGCAGGGCCTTACTACGAGCAGTACTTC	CASSLAGPYYEQYF
TRBD2	TRBJ2-1	TRBV4-1	many	TGCGCCAGCAGCTCCCGACTAGCGGGGGCGAACAATGAGCAGTTCTTC	CASSSRLAGANNEQFF
.	TRBJ2-3	TRBV20-1	many	TGCAGTGCTAGATCCCAGCGCGAAGACACAGATACGCAGTATTTT	CSARSQREDTDTQYF
TRBD1	TRBJ1-1	TRBV20-1	many	TGCAGTGCTTACAGGGGGATGAACACTGAAGCTTTCTTT	CSAYRGMNTEAFF
TRBD1	TRBJ2-7	TRBV11-2	few	TGTGCCAGCAGCTTTCCCGGGACAGGGGCCTACGAGCAGTACTTC	CASSFPGTGAYEQYF
TRBD2	TRBJ2-5	TRBV11-2	.	TGTGCCAGCAGGACCGGGACTAGCGGGAGGGAGACCCAGTACTTC	CASRTGTSGRETQYF
TRBD2	TRBJ2-1	TRBV10-3	many	TGTGCCATCAGTGAAATACGGACTAGCGGGGTCCTGAATGAGCAGTTCTTC	CAISEIRTSGVLNEQFF
.	TRBJ2-7	TRBV7-8	many	TGTGCCAGCCTGCCTGAGGTTAGCTCCTACGAGCAGTACTTC	CASLPEVSSYEQYF
.	TRBJ2-6	TRBV13	.	TGTGCCAGCAGCTTTAAAGGCTCTGGGGCCAACGTCCTGACTTTC	CASSFKGSGANVLTF
.	TRBJ1-1	TRBV5-1	many	TGCGCCAGCAGCTTAGAGAGAGGGGGTAACACTGAAGCTTTCTTT	CASSLERGGNTEAFF
TRBD1	TRBJ1-5	TRBV20-1	.	TGCAGTGCTAGAGATGCCGGGACAGGGAACCAGCCCCAGCATTTT	CSARDAGTGNQPQHF
TRBD2	TRBJ2-7	TRBV5-1	.	TGCGCCAGCAGCTCAGGGGGACTAGCAGTCGAGCAGTACTTC	CASSSGGLAVEQYF
.	TRBJ2-7	TRBV11-2	many	TGTGCCAGCAGCTTAGATCAGGGCCGGAGCTCCTACGAGCAGTACTTC	CASSLDQGRSSYEQYF
.	TRBJ2-5	TRBV2	few	TGTGCCAGCAGTTCAGGGTTTGGGGGCCAAGAGACCCAGTACTTC	CASSSGFGGQETQYF
.	TRBJ2-5	TRBV5-1	.	TGCGCCAGCAGCATACCGGGCAGGGCAGAGACCCAGTACTTC	CASSIPGRAETQYF